The following is a TCR beta chain sequence with its context. Germline V gene data show CDR1 as SGHRS and CDR2 as YFSETQ. The CDR3 spans 14 residues. Trimming stripped 4 bases from V and 7 bases from J, with 15 bases between. PCR involved 60 Vbeta and 13 Jbeta primers. Libraries were prepared by immunoSEQ multiplex PCR; TCRdb keeps only in-frame clonotypes and omits some of them. The sample table sets out approximately 150,000 clones. This specimen comes from a study of cytomegalovirus exposure and HLA in healthy donors. The specimen was PBMCs. This sequence originates from a male donor in good health and CMV-seronegative. This chain links TRBV5-1 with TRBJ1-5; the D is unclear. CDR3 sequence reads: CASSPDFNVQPQHF. Written as DNA, the CDR3 is TGCGCCAGCAGCCCTGACTTTAACGTCCAGCCCCAGCATTTT.